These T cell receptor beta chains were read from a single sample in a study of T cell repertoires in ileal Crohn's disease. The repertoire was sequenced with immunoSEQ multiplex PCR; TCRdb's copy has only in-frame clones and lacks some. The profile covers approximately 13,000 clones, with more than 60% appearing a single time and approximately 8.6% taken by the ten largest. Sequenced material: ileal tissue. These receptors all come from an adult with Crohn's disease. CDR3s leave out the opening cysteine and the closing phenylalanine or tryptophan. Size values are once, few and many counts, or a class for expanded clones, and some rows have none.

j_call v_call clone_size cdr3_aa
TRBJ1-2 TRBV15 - ATSRGAQDYGYT
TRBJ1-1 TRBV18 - ASSPPLKGGRDTEAF
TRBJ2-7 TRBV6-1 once ASTRTGLTYEQY
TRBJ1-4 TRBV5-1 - ASSTNRGQKMGELF
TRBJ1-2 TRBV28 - ASSSSRGRRGGYT
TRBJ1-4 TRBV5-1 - ASSFREGEKLF
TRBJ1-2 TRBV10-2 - ASSEGGSYGYT
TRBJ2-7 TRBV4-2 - ASSQVYKGGYEQY
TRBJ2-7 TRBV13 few ASSLGTGGPYEQY
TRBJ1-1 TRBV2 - ASSSQGNTEAF
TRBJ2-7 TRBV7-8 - ASSLEVSAGGAAYEQY
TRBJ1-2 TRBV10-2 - ASSESVGGYGYT
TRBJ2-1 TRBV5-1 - ASSSTGPLNEQF
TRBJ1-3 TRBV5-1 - ASSLGGSSGNTIY
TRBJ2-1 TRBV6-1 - ASRPLLAREQF
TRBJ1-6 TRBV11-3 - ASSSGGNSPLH
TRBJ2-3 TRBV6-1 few ASSEVGHVDTQY
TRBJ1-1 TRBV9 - ASSVGRGNTEAF
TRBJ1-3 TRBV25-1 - ASVPWGADGNTIY
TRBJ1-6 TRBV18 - ASSPPGGPANSPLH
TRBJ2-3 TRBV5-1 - ASSLAVADTQY
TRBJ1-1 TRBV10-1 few ASSESGQGATEAF
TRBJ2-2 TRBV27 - ASSSWDMRDTGELF
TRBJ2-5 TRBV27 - ASSLGARGLEETQY
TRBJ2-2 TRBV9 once ASTNNANTGELF
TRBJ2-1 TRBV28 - ASTSGLAGVYNEQF
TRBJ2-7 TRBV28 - ASSQIRTRSSYEQY
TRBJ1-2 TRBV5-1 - ASSLGANYGYT
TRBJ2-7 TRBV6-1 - ASSVRGAYEQY
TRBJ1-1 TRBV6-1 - ASSELNLWAEAF
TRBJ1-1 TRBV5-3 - ARSLGQTNTEAF
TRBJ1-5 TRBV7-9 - ASSSGFSGTVNQPQH
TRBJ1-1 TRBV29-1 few SVDWGAGAEAF
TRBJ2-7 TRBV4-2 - ASSQYRGTGVDEQY
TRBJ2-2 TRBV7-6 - ASSLASGGGELF
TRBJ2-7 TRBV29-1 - SVVEMGGYYEQY
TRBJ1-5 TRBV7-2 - ASSPDGAQPQH
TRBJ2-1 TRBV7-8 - ASSGTGGFNEQF
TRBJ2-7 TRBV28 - ASSFGQGVSYEQY
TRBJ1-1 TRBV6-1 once ASRKSGVNTEAF
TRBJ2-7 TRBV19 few ASRRDGGSYEQY
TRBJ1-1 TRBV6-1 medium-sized ASSVAGKKTEAF
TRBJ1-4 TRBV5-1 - ASSPSVAEKLF
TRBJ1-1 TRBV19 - ASMGQGPNTEAF
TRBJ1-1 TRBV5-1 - ASSLNSDGTEAF